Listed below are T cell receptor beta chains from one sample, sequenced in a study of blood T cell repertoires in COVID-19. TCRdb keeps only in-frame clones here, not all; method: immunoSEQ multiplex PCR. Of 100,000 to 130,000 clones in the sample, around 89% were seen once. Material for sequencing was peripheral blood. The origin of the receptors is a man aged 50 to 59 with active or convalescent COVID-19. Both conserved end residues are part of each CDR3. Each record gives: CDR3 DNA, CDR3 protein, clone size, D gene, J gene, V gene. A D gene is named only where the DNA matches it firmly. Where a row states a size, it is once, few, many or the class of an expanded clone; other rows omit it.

cdr3_nt: TGTGCCAGCAGCCCTAGTGGCTATGAGCAGTTCTTC
cdr3_aa: CASSPSGYEQFF
clone_size: -
d_call: -
j_call: TRBJ2-1
v_call: TRBV3-1/TRBV3-2

cdr3_nt: TGTGCCAGCAGCTTGGTAACATTCTCTGGAAACACCATATATTTT
cdr3_aa: CASSLVTFSGNTIYF
clone_size: -
d_call: -
j_call: TRBJ1-3
v_call: TRBV5-8

cdr3_nt: TGCGCCAGCAGCTGGGGCCAAAATAATTCACCCCTCCACTTT
cdr3_aa: CASSWGQNNSPLHF
clone_size: -
d_call: -
j_call: TRBJ1-6
v_call: TRBV5-1

cdr3_nt: TGTGCCAGCAGCCAAGGGCCGTGGGGACTAGAAGAGACCCAGTACTTC
cdr3_aa: CASSQGPWGLEETQYF
clone_size: -
d_call: TRBD2
j_call: TRBJ2-5
v_call: TRBV3-1/TRBV3-2

cdr3_nt: TGTGCCTGGAGGGACAGGGGTCTTGAAAAACTGTTTTTT
cdr3_aa: CAWRDRGLEKLFF
clone_size: -
d_call: TRBD1
j_call: TRBJ1-4
v_call: TRBV30

cdr3_nt: TGCGCCAGCAGCTTGCTGTGGGACAGAACCTCCTACGAGCAGTACTTC
cdr3_aa: CASSLLWDRTSYEQYF
clone_size: -
d_call: TRBD1
j_call: TRBJ2-7
v_call: TRBV5-1

cdr3_nt: TGTGCCAGCAGTCTCACCGGGACAGGGTCCTACGAGCAGTACTTC
cdr3_aa: CASSLTGTGSYEQYF
clone_size: -
d_call: TRBD1
j_call: TRBJ2-7
v_call: TRBV6-5

cdr3_nt: TGTGCCAGCAGTTTAATGGGACTAGACTACGGTACGCAGTATTTT
cdr3_aa: CASSLMGLDYGTQYF
clone_size: -
d_call: TRBD2
j_call: TRBJ2-3
v_call: TRBV27

cdr3_nt: TGTGCCAGCAGCTTGGTTGCACAGGGCTACGAGCAGTACTTC
cdr3_aa: CASSLVAQGYEQYF
clone_size: -
d_call: -
j_call: TRBJ2-7
v_call: TRBV5-6

cdr3_nt: TGTGCCAGCAGTACCACGACTAGCGGGGTCGGGGAGCTGTTTTTT
cdr3_aa: CASSTTTSGVGELFF
clone_size: -
d_call: TRBD2
j_call: TRBJ2-2
v_call: TRBV27

cdr3_nt: TGTGCCAGCAGCCCCAGACAGAGGCTCACAGATACGCAGTATTTT
cdr3_aa: CASSPRQRLTDTQYF
clone_size: -
d_call: -
j_call: TRBJ2-3
v_call: TRBV11-2

cdr3_nt: TGCAGCGTTCGACTAGGATCCTACAATGAGCAGTTCTTC
cdr3_aa: CSVRLGSYNEQFF
clone_size: few
d_call: -
j_call: TRBJ2-1
v_call: TRBV29-1

cdr3_nt: TGTGCCTGGGGTACAGGGGGCATAAGGACTGAAGCTTTCTTT
cdr3_aa: CAWGTGGIRTEAFF
clone_size: few
d_call: TRBD1
j_call: TRBJ1-1
v_call: TRBV30

cdr3_nt: TGCGCCAGCAGTCAGCCCCCCAGGGACAGGGGGCGACAGCCCCAGCATTTT
cdr3_aa: CASSQPPRDRGRQPQHF
clone_size: -
d_call: TRBD1
j_call: TRBJ1-5
v_call: TRBV23-1

cdr3_nt: TGTGCCACCAGTGGGGGGAGGGGCACTGAAGCTTTCTTT
cdr3_aa: CATSGGRGTEAFF
clone_size: -
d_call: -
j_call: TRBJ1-1
v_call: TRBV24-1

cdr3_nt: TGTGCCAGCAGCCCACCCCCGAGGGGGACCTATGGCTACACCTTC
cdr3_aa: CASSPPPRGTYGYTF
clone_size: -
d_call: -
j_call: TRBJ1-2
v_call: TRBV28

cdr3_nt: TGTGCCAGCAGTGCGGAGGCCGGCTCTGGGGCCAACGTCCTGACTTTC
cdr3_aa: CASSAEAGSGANVLTF
clone_size: once
d_call: -
j_call: TRBJ2-6
v_call: TRBV6-1

cdr3_nt: TGCGCCAGCAGCTTGCGGGTCGGCGTCTCTGGAAACACCATATATTTT
cdr3_aa: CASSLRVGVSGNTIYF
clone_size: -
d_call: -
j_call: TRBJ1-3
v_call: TRBV5-1

cdr3_nt: TGCGCCTCCCATCATGGGCTAGCGCCCCGAAATGAGCAGTTCTTC
cdr3_aa: CASHHGLAPRNEQFF
clone_size: -
d_call: -
j_call: TRBJ2-1
v_call: TRBV4-1

cdr3_nt: TGTGCCAGCAGCTTAGTTGGACTAGCGGGGTCCGAGCAGTTCTTC
cdr3_aa: CASSLVGLAGSEQFF
clone_size: once
d_call: TRBD2
j_call: TRBJ2-1
v_call: TRBV7-8

cdr3_nt: TGCAGTGCTTGGGCGGGGGAGACCCAGTACTTC
cdr3_aa: CSAWAGETQYF
clone_size: -
d_call: -
j_call: TRBJ2-5
v_call: TRBV20-1

cdr3_nt: TGTGCCAGCTCACTACAACCTACAGGGGAGAGTTCACCCCTCCACTTT
cdr3_aa: CASSLQPTGESSPLHF
clone_size: -
d_call: TRBD1
j_call: TRBJ1-6
v_call: TRBV18

cdr3_nt: TGTGCCAGCAGCTTAACTAGCACAGATACGCAGTATTTT
cdr3_aa: CASSLTSTDTQYF
clone_size: -
d_call: -
j_call: TRBJ2-3
v_call: TRBV5-4

cdr3_nt: TGTGCCAGCAGTGATGGGCCGTATGATTTCTTT
cdr3_aa: CASSDGPYDFF
clone_size: -
d_call: -
j_call: TRBJ1-1
v_call: TRBV6-1

cdr3_nt: TGCAGCGTTGAAGGAAACTCTTACACTGAAGCTTTCTTT
cdr3_aa: CSVEGNSYTEAFF
clone_size: -
d_call: -
j_call: TRBJ1-1
v_call: TRBV29-1

cdr3_nt: TGCGCCAGCAGCTTTCCCTCGACAGGGGACAATGAGCAGTTCTTC
cdr3_aa: CASSFPSTGDNEQFF
clone_size: -
d_call: TRBD1
j_call: TRBJ2-1
v_call: TRBV5-1

cdr3_nt: TGTGCCATCAGGGGGGGACAGGAAACCACAGATACGCAGTATTTT
cdr3_aa: CAIRGGQETTDTQYF
clone_size: -
d_call: TRBD1
j_call: TRBJ2-3
v_call: TRBV10-3

cdr3_nt: TGTGCCTGGGGAGTAGGAGCGTCAACTAATGAAAAACTGTTTTTT
cdr3_aa: CAWGVGASTNEKLFF
clone_size: -
d_call: -
j_call: TRBJ1-4
v_call: TRBV30

cdr3_nt: TGTGCCAGCAGCTCCCCGACTAGCGGGTCCCACAATGAGCAGTTCTTC
cdr3_aa: CASSSPTSGSHNEQFF
clone_size: -
d_call: TRBD2
j_call: TRBJ2-1
v_call: TRBV7-9

cdr3_nt: TGTGCCAGCAGCTTACCGGGGAACCATAACTATGGCTACACCTTC
cdr3_aa: CASSLPGNHNYGYTF
clone_size: -
d_call: -
j_call: TRBJ1-2
v_call: TRBV5-6

cdr3_nt: TGTGCCAGCAGCCTAACAGGGGTCCATGAGCAGTTCTTC
cdr3_aa: CASSLTGVHEQFF
clone_size: -
d_call: TRBD1
j_call: TRBJ2-1
v_call: TRBV28

cdr3_nt: TGTGCCAGCAGTGAATCGACAGGTGGCTACACCTTC
cdr3_aa: CASSESTGGYTF
clone_size: -
d_call: -
j_call: TRBJ1-2
v_call: TRBV2

cdr3_nt: TGTGCCAGCAGCAGGGGACTGGACTCTGGAAACACCATATATTTT
cdr3_aa: CASSRGLDSGNTIYF
clone_size: -
d_call: -
j_call: TRBJ1-3
v_call: TRBV9

cdr3_nt: TGTGCCAGCACACCCTTTGTAGGGGTAGGGGAGACCCAGTACTTC
cdr3_aa: CASTPFVGVGETQYF
clone_size: -
d_call: -
j_call: TRBJ2-5
v_call: TRBV7-2

cdr3_nt: TGTGCCAGCAGCTTGGGGTTTGTGAGGGACACCTACACCGGGGAGCTGTTTTTT
cdr3_aa: CASSLGFVRDTYTGELFF
clone_size: -
d_call: -
j_call: TRBJ2-2
v_call: TRBV7-9

cdr3_nt: TGTGCCAGCAGTCAGGGACAGAACACTGAAGCTTTCTTT
cdr3_aa: CASSQGQNTEAFF
clone_size: -
d_call: -
j_call: TRBJ1-1
v_call: TRBV12-3/TRBV12-4

cdr3_nt: TGCGCCAGCAGCTTGGTAGCTAGCGAAGGAAACACCATATATTTT
cdr3_aa: CASSLVASEGNTIYF
clone_size: -
d_call: -
j_call: TRBJ1-3
v_call: TRBV5-1

cdr3_nt: TGTGCCAGCACCCCGGGGGACTCTAATGAAAAACTGTTTTTT
cdr3_aa: CASTPGDSNEKLFF
clone_size: -
d_call: -
j_call: TRBJ1-4
v_call: TRBV6-5

cdr3_nt: TGTGCCAGTACCGGGACAGGAGAAACTAATGAAAAACTGTTTTTT
cdr3_aa: CASTGTGETNEKLFF
clone_size: -
d_call: TRBD1
j_call: TRBJ1-4
v_call: TRBV19

cdr3_nt: TGCGCCAGCAGCTTGGACAGAAGGACTGAAGCTTTCTTT
cdr3_aa: CASSLDRRTEAFF
clone_size: few
d_call: -
j_call: TRBJ1-1
v_call: TRBV5-1

cdr3_nt: TGTGCCAGCAGTGAGGCGGGGCAGGGAACGAGTCAGCCCCAGCATTTT
cdr3_aa: CASSEAGQGTSQPQHF
clone_size: -
d_call: -
j_call: TRBJ1-5
v_call: TRBV25-1

cdr3_nt: TGTGCCAGCGGGAGGACAGGGGCTAATTCACCCCTCCACTTT
cdr3_aa: CASGRTGANSPLHF
clone_size: -
d_call: TRBD1
j_call: TRBJ1-6
v_call: TRBV6-5

cdr3_nt: TGTGCCATCAGCCCAGGGTTCTATGGCTACACCTTC
cdr3_aa: CAISPGFYGYTF
clone_size: -
d_call: -
j_call: TRBJ1-2
v_call: TRBV10-3

cdr3_nt: TGTGCCTGCCGGGGCTACACCTTC
cdr3_aa: CACRGYTF
clone_size: once
d_call: -
j_call: TRBJ1-2
v_call: TRBV30

cdr3_nt: TGTGCCATCAGTGAAGGGACTGGTGAGTACAATGAGCAGTTCTTC
cdr3_aa: CAISEGTGEYNEQFF
clone_size: -
d_call: -
j_call: TRBJ2-1
v_call: TRBV10-3

cdr3_nt: TGTGCCAGTAGTATTGGACTAGCGGGCACCGGGGAGCTGTTTTTT
cdr3_aa: CASSIGLAGTGELFF
clone_size: -
d_call: TRBD2
j_call: TRBJ2-2
v_call: TRBV19

cdr3_nt: TGTGCCAGTAGTAACCCCGGGACTAGCGGGAGCACAGATACGCAGTATTTT
cdr3_aa: CASSNPGTSGSTDTQYF
clone_size: -
d_call: TRBD2
j_call: TRBJ2-3
v_call: TRBV19

cdr3_nt: TGTGCCAGCTTGAATGCGGGCACTTCGACACCAACCCAGTACTTC
cdr3_aa: CASLNAGTSTPTQYF
clone_size: -
d_call: -
j_call: TRBJ2-5
v_call: TRBV6-6

cdr3_nt: TGTGCCAGCAGCCACCTCCGTGGGGGGGACAGGGTCTGGCAGCCCCAGCATTTT
cdr3_aa: CASSHLRGGDRVWQPQHF
clone_size: -
d_call: TRBD1
j_call: TRBJ1-5
v_call: TRBV28

cdr3_nt: TGTGCCAGCACGGAGGGAGGGGGGAATGAGCAGTTCTTC
cdr3_aa: CASTEGGGNEQFF
clone_size: -
d_call: -
j_call: TRBJ2-1
v_call: TRBV27

cdr3_nt: TGTGCCAGCAGGGGGCCCGGGACAGTGGAAAACATTCAGTACTTC
cdr3_aa: CASRGPGTVENIQYF
clone_size: -
d_call: TRBD1
j_call: TRBJ2-4
v_call: TRBV28

cdr3_nt: TGTGCCAGCTCACCGACTAGCGGGAGCACAGATACGCAGTATTTT
cdr3_aa: CASSPTSGSTDTQYF
clone_size: -
d_call: TRBD2
j_call: TRBJ2-3
v_call: TRBV18

cdr3_nt: TGTGCCAGCAGTTTAGTAGAGGGATGGGCGGGCCCTACGGAGGAGCAGTTCTTC
cdr3_aa: CASSLVEGWAGPTEEQFF
clone_size: -
d_call: -
j_call: TRBJ2-1
v_call: TRBV28